The present T cell receptor beta chain was sequenced within a study of preoperative IRX-2 immunotherapy in early breast cancer. Repertoires were generated with immunoSEQ multiplex PCR, while TCRdb's copy carries only in-frame clones and drops some. The top ten clones hold roughly 2% of a sample with around 88,000 clones, roughly 89% of them seen once. This CDR3 has 15 amino acids. V was trimmed by 10 bases and J by 0 bases, leaving 16 bases between them. Treatment defined: preoperative locoregional IRX-2 cytokine immunotherapy. Material: tumor tissue, obtained after IRX-2 immunotherapy. The sequence derives from a human donor with breast cancer. This chain uses TRBV23-1 with TRBJ1-5, with D possibly being TRBD1 (6 bases). TRBV23-1 is annotated as an ORF whose role is uncertain. The CDR3 here is CAKRGGNNSNQPQHF. The CDR3 coding sequence is TGCGCCAAGAGAGGGGGAAACAATAGCAATCAGCCCCAGCATTTT.